This entry lists 21 T cell receptor beta chains sequenced from one sample in a study of blood T cell repertoires in COVID-19 (dated by TCRdb to 2018 to 2020). The library relied on the immunoSEQ multiplex PCR assay. This immuneACCESS table, as held by TCRdb, lists in-frame sequences with V and J called but not all clones. Of the missing ones, under half trace to an unresolved V gene in checked studies; the others have no known cause. The sample records some 66,000 clones, over 85% of which are singletons. Clones ranked in the top ten supply about 2.6% of the sample. The sequencing sample was made of peripheral blood. The origin of the receptors is a man in his 70s with active COVID-19.

The rearrangement joins TRBV7-2 to TRBJ2-4; 9 nucleotides line up with TRBD1. J lost 8 bases, V lost 4 bases, and 6 bases had no gene match. The length of the CDR3 is 14 residues. The germline gives CDR1 SGHTA, CDR2 FQGNSA. CDR3 DNA sequence: TGTGCCAGCAGCTCCCCGGGACAGGGAGACATTCAGTACTTC. Its translation: CASSSPGQGDIQYF.

J is TRBJ2-7 and V is TRBV6-5, with 9 positions matching TRBD2. The J segment lost 4 bases and the V segment lost 5 bases, leaving 6 bases of the junction unmatched. The CDR3 consists of 14 residues. Germline V CDR1 and CDR2: MNHEY, SVGAGI. The CDR3 loop is CASSLAGGRYEQYV. The CDR3 nucleotides read TGTGCCAGCAGTCTTGCGGGGGGGCGGTACGAGCAGTACGTC.

The gene calls are TRBV18 and TRBJ2-2; 7 nucleotides line up with TRBD1. Germline V gene lookup returns CDR1 KGHSH and CDR2 LQKENI. With V trimmed by 3 bases and J by 3 bases, 10 bases remained unmatched. This CDR3 region has 17 residues. CDR3 sequence reads: CASSPTGSQSYTGELFF. CDR3 DNA: TGTGCCAGCTCACCGACAGGGAGTCAATCTTACACCGGGGAGCTGTTTTTT.

This chain uses TRBV28 with TRBJ1-3; no clear D gene. Germline assignment: CDR1 MDHEN and CDR2 SYDVKM. This CDR3 is built from 14 residues. V lost 9 bases and J 1 base, leaving 13 bases between the germline ends. DNA of the CDR3: TGTGCCAGTCGCGGGGATTTTTCTGGAAACACCATATATTTT. Protein product: CASRGDFSGNTIYF.

V gene TRBV6-1 combines with J gene TRBJ2-1, with D possibly matching TRBD2 (7 bases). This CDR3 is 17 amino acids long. The V end lost 1 base, the J end lost 7 bases, and 20 bases lay between the germline ends. Germline V gene sequence: CDR1 MNHNS, CDR2 SASEGT. Here the CDR3 reads CASSEVMGGARSNEQFF. The CDR3 DNA reads as TGTGCCAGCAGTGAAGTCATGGGGGGGGCCCGTTCTAATGAGCAGTTCTTC.

The rearrangement uses TRBV5-4 and TRBJ1-4, with D perhaps TRBD1 (6 bases). Trimming cost V 2 bases and J 7 bases, with 12 bases left between them. From germline, CDR1 is SGHNT and CDR2 YYREEE (reference sequence). CDR3 length: 14 amino acids. As DNA, the CDR3 is TGTGCCAGCAGCTTACAGGGAATATCTGAAAAACTGTTTTTT. It translates to CASSLQGISEKLFF.

This chain uses TRBV28 with TRBJ2-1, with 8 bases fitting TRBD1. The CDR3 totals 15 residues. The V segment lost 2 bases and the J segment 7 bases; nucleotides outside the gene matches: 7. Germline V gives CDR1 MDHEN, CDR2 SYDVKM. The CDR3 loop reads CASSLLRTGMNEQFF. DNA for the CDR3: TGTGCCAGCAGTTTACTCCGGACAGGGATGAATGAGCAGTTCTTC.

The rearrangement joins TRBV5-6 to TRBJ2-1, with TRBD2 identical over 11 bases. The germline V gene has CDR1 SGHDT and CDR2 YYEEEE. This CDR3 spans 16 amino acids. Germline trimming cut 3 bases from V and 2 bases from J; bases unmatched to any gene: 4. The CDR3 reads CASSWLTSGAYNEQFF. In nucleotides, the CDR3 is TGTGCCAGCAGCTGGCTGACTAGCGGGGCCTACAATGAGCAGTTCTTC.

This rearrangement joins TRBV7-3 to TRBJ2-5; D unclear. V lost 0 bases and J lost 1, with 12 bases in between. This CDR3 has 16 residues. Germline CDR1 and CDR2: SGHTA and FQGTGA. The CDR3 region is CASSLTPTVLQETQYF. In DNA, the CDR3 is TGTGCCAGCAGCTTAACGCCCACAGTACTCCAAGAGACCCAGTACTTC.

This clone was observed once. Other nucleotide sequences in the sample specify the same CDR3. The V gene is TRBV15, the J gene TRBJ2-1; TRBD2 matches 8 bases. The CDR3 loop spans 16 amino acids. V dropped 0 bases and J dropped 8; count of bases not matched to a gene: 9. Germline V gives CDR1 LNHNV, CDR2 YYDKDF (reference sequence). The CDR3 bases are TGTGCCACCAGCAGAGATGGGAGCGGGGGTGGCCATGAGCAGTTCTTC. Residues: CATSRDGSGGGHEQFF.

This clone showed up just once. This rearrangement joins TRBV7-2 to TRBJ2-2, with 12 bases identical to TRBD2. V trimming: 5 bases; J trimming: 0 bases; junction bases outside the gene matches: 4. The germline V gene encodes CDR1 SGHTA and CDR2 FQGNSA. The CDR3 length is 17 residues. The chain's CDR3 is CASSATSGGSNTGELFF. CDR3 sequence (DNA): TGTGCCAGCAGCGCGACTAGCGGGGGATCGAACACCGGGGAGCTGTTTTTT.

The genes are TRBV13 and TRBJ2-1; TRBD2 aligns across 11 bases. This CDR3 is 14 amino acids long. Germline CDR1 and CDR2: PRHDT and FYEKMQ (reference sequence). The J segment lost 14 bases and the V segment lost 5 bases, leaving 11 bases of the junction unmatched. The CDR3 DNA follows: TGTGCCAGCAGCGAAAGAACTAGCGGGGGCGGGGAGTTCTTC. It yields the protein CASSERTSGGGEFF.

The chain couples TRBV6-2 or TRBV6-3 to TRBJ1-6; 11 nucleotides line up with TRBD1. This CDR3 has 17 residues. With 2 bases clipped from V and 8 bases from J, the junction kept 8 bases outside the gene matches. Germline V lookup: CDR1 MNHEY, CDR2 SVGEGT. The CDR3: CASSYPWTGGRDSPLHF. The CDR3 DNA follows: TGTGCCAGCAGTTACCCGTGGACAGGGGGCCGTGATTCACCCCTCCACTTT.

The V gene is TRBV6-5, the J gene TRBJ2-3; tentative D call: TRBD1 (7 bases). Germline V CDR1 and CDR2: MNHEY, SVGAGI. Deletions cut 6 bases from V and 0 bases from J, with 13 bases between. The CDR3 is 15 amino acids. In DNA form, the CDR3 reads TGTGCCAGCAGCAGGGGGGTTTCTAGCACAGATACGCAGTATTTT. This translates into CASSRGVSSTDTQYF.

This rearrangement joins TRBV12-1 to TRBJ2-6; whether TRBD2, the table's D call, matches the DNA was not checked. TRBV12-1 is deemed a pseudogene. This CDR3 comprises 13 residues. The CDR3 coding sequence is TGTGCCAGCATCCGCTCTGGGGCCAACGTCCTGACTTTC. It yields the protein CASIRSGANVLTF.

The genes are TRBV7-9 and TRBJ1-2; 9 bases are a match to TRBD1. This CDR3 has 16 residues. V lost 0 bases to trimming and J lost 6 bases; unmatched junction nucleotides: 8. CDR1 and CDR2 (germline): SEHNR, FQNEAQ (reference sequence). CDR3 nucleotide sequence: TGTGCCAGCAGCTTAGCCTACCGGGACAGGGAAGATGGCTACACCTTC. Amino acid sequence: CASSLAYRDREDGYTF. Full variable domain (outside the CDR3, taken from reference TRBV7-9 and TRBJ1-2): DTGVSQNPRHKITKRGQNVTFRCDPISEHNRLYWYRQTLGQGPEFLTYFQNEAQLEKSRLLSDRFSAERPKGSFSTLEIQRTEQGDSAMYLCASSLAYRDREDGYTFGSGTRLTVV.

J is TRBJ1-5 and V is TRBV2; perhaps TRBD1 as D (5 bases). The V gene lost 11 bases and the J gene lost 2 bases, with 16 bases spanning the gap. CDR3 length equals 14 residues. Germline assignment: CDR1 SNHLY and CDR2 FYNNEI. The CDR3, as DNA: TGTGCCGGAGCGTCCGGGGGGGGCAATCAGCCCCAGCATTTT. Its protein is CAGASGGGNQPQHF.

This rearrangement joins TRBV19 to TRBJ2-5; 10 positions match TRBD1. The CDR3 has 14 residues. CDR1 and CDR2 (germline): LNHDA, SQIVND (reference sequence). The V and J ends lost 9 bases and 9 bases, in that order; junction bases with no gene match: 13. CDR3 nucleotide sequence: TGTGCCAGCTACGACAGGGGGCCGCCGAGGGCCCAGTACTTC. Translation: CASYDRGPPRAQYF.

The chain uses TRBV5-1 and TRBJ2-1; TRBD1 agrees at 11 bases. CDR3 length equals 15 residues. Germline V gene lookup returns CDR1 SGHRS and CDR2 YFSETQ. Trimming cost V 0 bases and J 6 bases; bases outside gene matches: 2. The CDR3 DNA reads TGCGCCAGCAGCTTGGCCGGGACAGGGGGCAATGAGCAGTTCTTC. The encoded protein is CASSLAGTGGNEQFF.

A single count supports this clone. The chain has TRBV12-5 and TRBJ1-1, with TRBD1 as a possible D gene (6 bases). The germline CDR1 and CDR2 sequences are LGHNT and FRNRAP. The CDR3 runs 13 residues. V shed 8 bases and J shed 0 bases, with 10 bases lying between them. The CDR3 region is CASQGPMNTEAFF. CDR3 DNA sequence: TGTGCTAGTCAGGGGCCAATGAACACTGAAGCTTTCTTT.

This clone showed up just once. The V call is TRBV15, the J call TRBJ1-5, with 7 bases that match TRBD1. Germline values: CDR1 LNHNV, CDR2 YYDKDF (reference sequence). CDR3 length equals 13 residues. J was trimmed by 13 bases and V by 2 bases; bases with no gene match: 8. In nucleotides, the CDR3 is TGTGCCACCAGCAGAACCCGGGACAGTGCTCAGCATTTT. Protein sequence: CATSRTRDSAQHF.